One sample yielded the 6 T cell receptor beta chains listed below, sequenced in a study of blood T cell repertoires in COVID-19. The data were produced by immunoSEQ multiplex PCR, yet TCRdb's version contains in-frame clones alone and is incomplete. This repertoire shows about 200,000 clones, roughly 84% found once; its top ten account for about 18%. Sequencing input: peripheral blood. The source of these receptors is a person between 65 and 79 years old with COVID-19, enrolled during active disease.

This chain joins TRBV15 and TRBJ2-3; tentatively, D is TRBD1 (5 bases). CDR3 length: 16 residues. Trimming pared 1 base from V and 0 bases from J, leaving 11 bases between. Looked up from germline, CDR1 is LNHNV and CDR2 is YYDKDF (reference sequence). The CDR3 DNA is TGTGCCACCAGCAGAGTACGACAGAGAAGCACAGATACGCAGTATTTT. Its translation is CATSRVRQRSTDTQYF.

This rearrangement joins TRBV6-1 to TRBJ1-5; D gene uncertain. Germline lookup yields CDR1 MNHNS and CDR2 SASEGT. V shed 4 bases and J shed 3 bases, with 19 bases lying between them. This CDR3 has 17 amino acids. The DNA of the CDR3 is TGTGCCAGCAGTGTCAGTTCAGTGTCACGGGACAATCAGCCCCAGCATTTT. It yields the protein CASSVSSVSRDNQPQHF.

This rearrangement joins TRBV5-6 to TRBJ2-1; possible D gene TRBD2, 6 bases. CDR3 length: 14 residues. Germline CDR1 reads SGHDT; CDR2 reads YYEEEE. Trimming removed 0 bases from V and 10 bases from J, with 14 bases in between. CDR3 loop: CASSLGLGVEEQFF. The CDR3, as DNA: TGTGCCAGCAGCTTGGGACTAGGTGTGGAGGAGCAGTTCTTC.

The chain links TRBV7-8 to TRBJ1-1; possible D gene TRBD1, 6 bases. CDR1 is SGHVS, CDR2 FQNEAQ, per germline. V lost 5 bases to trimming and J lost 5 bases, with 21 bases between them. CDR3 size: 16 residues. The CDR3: CASSVQGGVPRTEAFF. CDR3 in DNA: TGTGCCAGCAGCGTACAGGGAGGGGTTCCTCGAACTGAAGCTTTCTTT.

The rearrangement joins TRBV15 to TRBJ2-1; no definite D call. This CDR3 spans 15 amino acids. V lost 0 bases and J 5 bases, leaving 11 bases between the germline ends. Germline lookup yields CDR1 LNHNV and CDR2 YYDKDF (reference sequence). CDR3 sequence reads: CATSRDFQAHNEQFF. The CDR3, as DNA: TGTGCCACCAGCAGAGATTTTCAGGCGCACAATGAGCAGTTCTTC.

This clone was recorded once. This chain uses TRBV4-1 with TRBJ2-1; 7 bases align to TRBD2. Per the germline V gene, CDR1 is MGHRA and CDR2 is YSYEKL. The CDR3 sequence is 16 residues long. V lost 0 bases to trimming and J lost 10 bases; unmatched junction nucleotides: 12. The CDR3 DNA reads TGCGCCAGCAGCCAAGATCGGGAACTAGCGAGGGGAGAGCAGTTCTTC. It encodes CASSQDRELARGEQFF.